Listed below are T cell receptor beta chains from one sample, sequenced in a study of type 1 regulatory T cells. These receptors lack a known antigen. TCRdb reanalysed the reads using MiXCR and keeps one entry per CDR3 protein. In the table there are roughly 68,000 distinct CDR3 sequences, roughly three fifths of which are singletons. Sequenced input: cultured T cells, either the whole culture or a sorted T cell fraction (not recorded which). These receptors originate from a human donor in good health. Both conserved end residues are part of each CDR3. The D gene is left open where the match is weak. Expanded clones are given a class, and other clones once, few, many or no size at all.

.,TRBJ2-1,TRBV15,.,TGTGCCACCAGCAGAGTAGAGGGAATCCCCTGGGATGAGCAGTTCTTC,CATSRVEGIPWDEQFF
TRBD2,TRBJ2-1,TRBV4-2,.,TGTGCCAGCAGCCCACTTAGTACTAGCGGGAGTAGAGATGAGCAGTTCTTC,CASSPLSTSGSRDEQFF
TRBD2,TRBJ2-1,TRBV20-1,few,TGCAGTGCTATGGGGACTAGCGACAATGAGCAGTTCTTC,CSAMGTSDNEQFF
TRBD2,TRBJ2-1,TRBV27,.,TGTGCCAGCAGTTTCTGGAGGGGTGGCGGGAGGAATGAGCAGTTCTTC,CASSFWRGGGRNEQFF
TRBD1,TRBJ1-1,TRBV6-5,.,TGTGCCAGCAGTTACTCCCCGGGACAGGGTCGTGAAGCTTTCTTT,CASSYSPGQGREAFF
TRBD1,TRBJ1-5,TRBV18,.,TGTGCCAGCTCGAAAGTACAAATTTACAGGGGAAATCAGCCCCAGCATTTT,CASSKVQIYRGNQPQHF
TRBD1,TRBJ2-3,TRBV20-1,.,TGCAGTGCCGGGGACAGGGTAGCAGATACGCAGTATTTT,CSAGDRVADTQYF
.,TRBJ1-4,TRBV19,.,TGTGCCAGTTTACAACAGGGTTTTGGCGAAAAACTGTTTTTT,CASLQQGFGEKLFF
.,TRBJ2-7,TRBV11-2,.,TGTGCCAGCAGCCCCGGGTCGGCAGGGGGGGACTACGAGCAGTACTTC,CASSPGSAGGDYEQYF
TRBD2,TRBJ2-3,TRBV20-1,.,TGCAGTGCTAGGTACCCTGTGGGCGGGAGTTCCAACCGCAACACAGATACGCAGTATTTT,CSARYPVGGSSNRNTDTQYF
.,TRBJ1-2,TRBV6-5,once,TGTGCCAGCAGCTCCTTAGGTGCGGGCGCTAACTATGGCTACACCTTC,CASSSLGAGANYGYTF
TRBD1,TRBJ1-6,TRBV19,.,TGTGCCAGTAGTACCGGGACAGGGGTGAATTCACCCCTCCACTTT,CASSTGTGVNSPLHF
.,TRBJ1-1,TRBV5-1,.,TGCGCCAGCAGCTTGATACAGGGCAACACTGAAGCTTTCTTT,CASSLIQGNTEAFF
.,TRBJ2-1,TRBV6-6,.,TGTGCCAGCAGTTCGCCCTCAAAGGACAAGAATGAGCAGTTCTTC,CASSSPSKDKNEQFF
.,TRBJ2-5,TRBV5-4,few,TGTGCCAGCAGCTTGAACGGTCCCCAAGAGACCCAGTACTTC,CASSLNGPQETQYF
.,TRBJ2-3,TRBV27,few,TGTGCCAGCGGCGTCTCCCGGAACACAGATACGCAGTATTTT,CASGVSRNTDTQYF
.,TRBJ2-3,TRBV11-2,few,TGTGCCAGCAGCCAGGACTCCAGCACAGATACGCAGTATTTT,CASSQDSSTDTQYF
.,TRBJ1-2,TRBV28,.,TGTGCCAGCAACCAAAAACCCACAGGGAAGGGCTACACCTTC,CASNQKPTGKGYTF
.,TRBJ1-3,TRBV4-1,.,TGCGCCAGCAGCCAGCCCCGGACAGTTGGAAACACCATATATTTT,CASSQPRTVGNTIYF
TRBD1,TRBJ2-1,TRBV27,.,TGTGCCAGCAGTTTTAGGACAGGATACAATGAGCAGTTCTTC,CASSFRTGYNEQFF
.,TRBJ2-5,TRBV7-2,.,TGTGCCAGCAGCTCAACCTTAATCCAAGAGACCCAGTACTTC,CASSSTLIQETQYF
TRBD2,TRBJ2-4,TRBV29-1,.,TGCAGCGTTGCTGGGATGATGGGCGGGAGGACGGAGGGAAACATTCAGTACTTC,CSVAGMMGGRTEGNIQYF
.,TRBJ1-1,TRBV5-6,.,TGTGCCAGCAGCACCTCGACATTGAACACTGAAGCTTTCTTT,CASSTSTLNTEAFF
.,TRBJ2-3,TRBV5-1,.,TGCGCCAGCAACGCCATGGGGGCAGATACGCAGTATTTT,CASNAMGADTQYF
TRBD2,TRBJ2-1,TRBV6-2/TRBV6-3,many,TGTGCCAGCAGACCGAGCGGGAGTCCCTACAATGAGCAGTTCTTC,CASRPSGSPYNEQFF
TRBD1,TRBJ1-1,TRBV7-9,.,TGTGCCAGCAGCAGCCGGGACAGGGTTACTGAAGCTTTCTTT,CASSSRDRVTEAFF
TRBD1,TRBJ2-3,TRBV3-1,once,TGTGCCAGCAGCCAGCGTCGACAGGGGGCCGTCACAGATACGCAGTATTTT,CASSQRRQGAVTDTQYF
.,TRBJ1-5,TRBV5-1,.,TGCGCCAGCAGCTTGGGCAGGGCTGATCAGCCCCAGCATTTT,CASSLGRADQPQHF
TRBD1,TRBJ1-6,TRBV9,.,TGTGCCAGCAGCGCAGAGACAGGGGGAAATTCACCCCTCCACTTT,CASSAETGGNSPLHF
TRBD2,TRBJ2-1,TRBV5-1,.,TGCGCCAGCAGCCTAGGGACTAGCGGGATTGGTCACAATGAGCAGTTCTTC,CASSLGTSGIGHNEQFF
TRBD2,TRBJ2-7,TRBV4-1,.,TGCGCCAGCAGCCAAGATCAGTGGACTAGTCTCCACGAGCAGTACTTC,CASSQDQWTSLHEQYF
.,TRBJ1-5,TRBV2,.,TGTGCCAGCAGTGCAGGGATCGGTCAGCCCCAGCATTTT,CASSAGIGQPQHF
.,TRBJ2-1,TRBV2,.,TGTGCCAGCAGAGAGGCCACCCATGAGCAGTTCTTC,CASREATHEQFF
.,TRBJ2-5,TRBV9,.,TGTGCCAGCAGCGTAGCCCCACAAGAGACCCAGTACTTC,CASSVAPQETQYF
.,TRBJ2-2,TRBV7-2,.,TGTGCCAGCAGCCGTACCGCCACTAGAATTGCCGGGGAGCTGTTTTTT,CASSRTATRIAGELFF
.,TRBJ2-1,TRBV20-1,.,TGCAGTGAGAAAGGCCAGAATCCCTACAATGAGCAGTTCTTC,CSEKGQNPYNEQFF